Included here is one T cell receptor beta chain sequence, with context. These data are taken from a study of technical replicates of blood from a few donors. This CDR3 contains 16 residues. Germline CDR1 and CDR2: SEHNR and FQNEAQ (reference sequence). V was pared by 5 bases and J by 0 bases, with 10 bases of the junction left unmatched. Method: immunoSEQ multiplex PCR; TCRdb's copy keeps in-frame clones and lacks some. This table has some 67,000 clones, 95% to 98% appearing once. The TCR sequence derives from a human donor in good health. The sequencing input was T cells isolated from PBMCs. This sequence joins TRBV7-9 and TRBJ2-7; 7 positions agree with TRBD1. In nucleotides, the CDR3 is TGTGCCAGCAGCGCCTTGCACAGGGGAAGCTCCTACGAGCAGTACTTC. Its translation is CASSALHRGSSYEQYF.